This T cell receptor beta chain was documented in a study of neoadjuvant anti-PD-1 for oral cavity cancer. Study-wide results and limits: Pretreatment Treg/Th17 ratio correlated inversely with post-treatment tumor clonality.

TCRdb's copy holds only in-frame clones and misses some; the assay was immunoSEQ multiplex PCR. The table has tens of thousands of clones, roughly 77% seen once. For this clone: Its antigen is undetermined.

Sample time point: after neoadjuvant nivolumab, at surgical resection. Patients had newly diagnosed, untreated stage II-IVA oral cavity squamous cell carcinoma. Analysis of PBMCs was direct, with no culture step. The sequencing used PBMCs, collected after nivolumab (anti-PD-1) treatment. The receptor was derived from a person aged 35-79 years with oral cavity squamous cell carcinoma.

As DNA, the CDR3 is TGTGCCAGCAGTCGGACAGGGGCAAGTGGCTACACCTTC. Its protein is CASSRTGASGYTF. This chain links TRBV28 with TRBJ1-2; 9 nucleotides agree with TRBD1. CDR3 length equals 13 residues. Looked up from germline, CDR1 is MDHEN and CDR2 is SYDVKM. V trimming: 5 bases; J trimming: 7 bases; junction bases outside the gene matches: 5.